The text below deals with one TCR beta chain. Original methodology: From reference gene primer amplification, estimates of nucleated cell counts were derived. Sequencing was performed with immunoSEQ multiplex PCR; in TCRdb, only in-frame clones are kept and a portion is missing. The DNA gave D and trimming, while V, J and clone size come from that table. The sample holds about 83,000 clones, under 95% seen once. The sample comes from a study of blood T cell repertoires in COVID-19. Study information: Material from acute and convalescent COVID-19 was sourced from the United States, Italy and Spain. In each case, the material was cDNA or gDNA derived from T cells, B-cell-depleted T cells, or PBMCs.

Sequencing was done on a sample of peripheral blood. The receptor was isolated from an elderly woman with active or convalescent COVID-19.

DNA of the CDR3: TGTGCCAGCAGCCTCGCCAGCGGGGGCCCCATTACGCAGTATTTT. The encoded protein is CASSLASGGPITQYF. V is TRBV14 and J is TRBJ2-3; TRBD2 agrees at 8 bases. Per the germline V gene, CDR1 is SGHDN and CDR2 is FVKESK. CDR3 length equals 15 residues. The V segment lost 4 bases and the J segment 8 bases; nucleotides outside the gene matches: 11.